This TCR beta chain was documented in a study of shared clonotypes between healthy human individuals. V shed 5 bases, J shed 1 base, and the junction held 7 bases outside the gene matches. The CDR3 is made up of 15 amino acids. Germline values: CDR1 MNHNS, CDR2 SASEGT. CD4+ cells were split into CD45RA+ naive and CD45RA-negative memory subsets. As regards this clone: Its antigen is not known.

General observations from the study: Generation probability values for non-shared clonotypes were lower than those for clonotypes shared by all four donors.

TCRdb's copy holds only in-frame clones and misses some; the assay was immunoSEQ multiplex PCR. Among 2 million to 2.5 million clones listed, approximately 94% were seen once. Input material: naive CD4+ T cells sorted from blood. The subset was: CD45RA+ positively selected. The chain links TRBV6-1 to TRBJ1-1, with TRBD1 matching 7 bases. The clonotype was recovered from a young man in good health. This CDR3 reads CASSLLTGSNTEAFF. The CDR3 region has the DNA TGTGCCAGCAGTCTCCTGACAGGGTCGAACACTGAAGCTTTCTTT.